Each of the 22 T cell receptor beta chains below was sequenced from the same sample in a study of blood T cells in healthy people across ages (dated by TCRdb to about 2015). The library came from 5' RACE. The instrument was an Illumina HiSeq 2500. A second PCR of roughly 7 to 11 cycles was performed with a sample-barcoded 5' primer and a J-beta primer mix. TCRdb took the public reads, trimmed them with fastp at Q25, ran MiXCR for clone calling and kept in-frame beta chains. Every entry covers one CDR3 protein and lists the most common genes and DNA from its rows. This sample lists some 900,000 distinct CDR3 sequences; about 48% were detected once. The top ten hold 13% of the sample. Source material: blood. The receptors come from a man aged 25 to 40 in good health.

The chain carries TRBV4-1 and TRBJ2-4; D is ambiguous. The J call could be wrong; TRBJ2-7 is a better fit for the DNA end. Germline CDR1 and CDR2: MGHRA and YSYEKL. This CDR3 is 15 amino acids long. The CDR3 DNA is TGCGCCAGCAGCCCCTCGGCCATGCAGTTCTACGAGCAGTACTTC. Its protein is CASSPSAMQFYEQYF.

This chain joins TRBV20-1 and TRBJ2-3; 9 bases align to TRBD2. The ends lost 6 bases at V and 3 bases at J; junction bases unmatched: 13. Germline lookup yields CDR1 DFQATT and CDR2 SNEGSKA (reference sequence). This CDR3 has 16 amino acids. The CDR3 is CSAQRGAGGGTDTQYF. CDR3 sequence (DNA): TGCAGTGCCCAGAGGGGAGCGGGGGGCGGTACAGATACGCAGTATTTT.

J is TRBJ1-1 and V is TRBV20-1, with D possibly being TRBD1 (6 bases). Germline lookup yields CDR1 DFQATT and CDR2 SNEGSKA (reference sequence). Trimming took off 0 bases at V and 1 base at J, with 18 bases between the two ends. The CDR3 has 17 amino acids. The DNA for the CDR3 is TGCAGTGCTAGAGATCTTTCGACCTCGGGACAGAACACTGAAGCTTTCTTT. It is translated as CSARDLSTSGQNTEAFF.

This clonotype was seen only a few times. This rearrangement joins TRBV29-1 to TRBJ2-1; D is perhaps TRBD2 (6 bases). Germline values: CDR1 SQVTM, CDR2 ANQGSEA. Trimming shortened V by 0 bases and J by 1 base, and 13 bases separated the two germline ends. The CDR3 sequence is 16 residues long. CDR3 in amino acids: CSVEDPVRGSYNEQFF. Written as DNA, the CDR3 is TGCAGCGTTGAAGATCCAGTCCGGGGGTCCTACAATGAGCAGTTCTTC.

V and J are TRBV10-3 and TRBJ2-4, with 9 bases aligning to TRBD1. CDR1 ENHRY and CDR2 SYGVKD come from the germline V gene. The ends lost 4 bases at V and 13 bases at J; junction bases unmatched: 14. The CDR3 has 15 residues. The CDR3 DNA is TGTGCCATCAGTGGGGCCGGGACAGGGATGAGGGAGCAGTACTTC. Translating gives CAISGAGTGMREQYF.

Many counts were recorded for this clonotype. CDR3 sequence (DNA): TGTGCCACCAGTGATTTGGGGACAGGGGGGGTCAATGAGCAGTTCTTC. Protein product: CATSDLGTGGVNEQFF. This sequence joins TRBV24-1 and TRBJ2-1, with 11 bases aligning to TRBD1. The CDR3 length is 16 residues. The V gene end was trimmed by 0 bases and the J gene end by 6 bases; junction bases not matched to a gene: 3. Per the germline V gene, CDR1 is KGHDR and CDR2 is SFDVKD.

The chain uses TRBV5-1 and TRBJ2-2; no reliable D call. CDR1 SGHRS and CDR2 YFSETQ come from the germline V gene. The CDR3 has 16 residues. Trimming took off 6 bases at V and 0 bases at J, with 15 bases between the two ends. Here the CDR3 reads CASTPLGQTNTGELFF. Here the CDR3 DNA reads TGCGCCAGCACCCCTCTTGGGCAGACGAACACCGGGGAGCTGTTTTTT.

This clonotype was recorded a few times. The chain has TRBV11-2 and TRBJ2-3; TRBD1 matches at 7 bases. V shed 4 bases, J shed 0 bases, and the junction held 7 bases outside the gene matches. Germline V gives CDR1 SGHAT, CDR2 FQNNGV. The CDR3 runs to 16 residues. CDR3: CASSSMGQTSTDTQYF. CDR3 DNA sequence: TGTGCCAGCAGCTCTATGGGACAGACGAGCACAGATACGCAGTATTTT.

Only a few counts were recorded for this clonotype. The chain couples TRBV4-2 to TRBJ2-7; 10 nucleotides agree with TRBD2. V was clipped by 1 base and J by 0 bases; unmatched bases: 0. CDR1 is LGHNA, CDR2 YNFKEQ, per germline. The CDR3 extends over 15 amino acids. The CDR3 DNA reads as TGTGCCAGCAGCCAAGGACTAGCGGGCTCCTACGAGCAGTACTTC. It specifies CASSQGLAGSYEQYF.

This sequence joins TRBV7-3 and TRBJ1-2, with 7 bases identical to TRBD1. Germline V lookup: CDR1 SGHTA, CDR2 FQGTGA. The CDR3 is 14 residues long. Trimming at V came to 5 bases and at J to 4 bases, leaving 7 bases not matched to a gene. CDR3 nucleotide sequence: TGTGCCAGCAGCCCTCAGCCAGGGGGCTATGGCTACACCTTC. Translated, it gives CASSPQPGGYGYTF.

The chain joins TRBV20-1 to TRBJ1-5; no definite D call. The CDR3 is made up of 15 amino acids. Trimming took off 2 bases at V and 3 bases at J, with 14 bases between the two ends. Germline CDR1 is DFQATT and CDR2 is SNEGSKA (reference sequence). The CDR3: CSARNRQVHNQPQHF. DNA of the CDR3: TGCAGTGCTAGAAATAGGCAGGTACACAATCAGCCCCAGCATTTT.

The gene calls are TRBV28 and TRBJ1-5; D call uncertain. V lost 1 base, J lost 2 bases, and 9 bases lay in between. The CDR3 totals 15 residues. Looked up from germline, CDR1 is MDHEN and CDR2 is SYDVKM. CDR3 nucleotides: TGTGCCAGCAGTTTATTATTCCAAGGCAATCAGCCCCAGCATTTT. Its translation: CASSLLFQGNQPQHF.

In its sample, this clonotype was seen a few times. This rearrangement joins TRBV10-3 to TRBJ2-5; 9 bases fit TRBD2. This CDR3 region has 17 residues. Germline assignment: CDR1 ENHRY and CDR2 SYGVKD. The J segment lost 0 bases and the V segment lost 0 bases, leaving 5 bases of the junction unmatched. Here the CDR3 reads CAISESAIAGDQETQYF. The DNA for the CDR3 is TGTGCCATCAGTGAGTCGGCAATAGCGGGGGACCAAGAGACCCAGTACTTC.

This clonotype turned up a few times. The chain combines TRBV7-8 with TRBJ2-7; D unclear. The CDR3 is made up of 17 amino acids. Germline V gives CDR1 SGHVS, CDR2 FQNEAQ. The V gene lost 1 base and the J gene lost 5 bases, with 21 bases spanning the gap. CDR3 protein: CASSLGLFHSRSNEQYF. The CDR3 DNA sequence: TGTGCCAGCAGCTTAGGGCTTTTCCATAGCCGTTCTAACGAGCAGTACTTC.

The rearrangement links TRBV12-1 to TRBJ1-1; the table assigns TRBD1, which was not confirmed against the DNA. TRBV12-1 is a listed pseudogene. The length of the CDR3 is 15 residues. CDR3 sequence reads: CASSDRPGVSAEAFF. DNA for the CDR3: TGTGCCAGCAGCGACCGACCAGGGGTGTCCGCTGAAGCTTTCTTT.

The V and J genes are TRBV6-6 and TRBJ1-5; D uncertain. Trimming removed 5 bases at V and 5 bases at J, with 10 bases between. CDR3 length: 13 residues. The germline CDR1 and CDR2 sequences are MNHNY and SVGAGI (reference sequence). CDR3 residues: CASSPLWDQPQHF. In nucleotides, the CDR3 is TGTGCCAGCAGTCCCTTGTGGGATCAGCCCCAGCATTTT.

The genes are TRBV5-6 and TRBJ2-4; D possibly matches TRBD1 or TRBD2 (6 bases each). The V end lost 0 bases, the J end lost 5 bases, and 12 bases lay between the germline ends. CDR1 and CDR2 (germline): SGHDT, YYEEEE. The CDR3 spans 15 residues. The CDR3 DNA reads TGTGCCAGCAGCTTGGTTTACGGGGGCGAAAACATTCAGTACTTC. Amino acids: CASSLVYGGENIQYF.

This clonotype was seen a few times. The rearrangement links TRBV4-3 to TRBJ1-2; D may be TRBD1 (6 bases). CDR3 size: 14 residues. The V and J ends lost 5 bases and 4 bases respectively, with 14 bases between them. Germline loops: CDR1 LGHNA, CDR2 YSLEER. CDR3 DNA: TGCGCCAGCAGCGGTCAGCAGGGGAGCTATGGCTACACCTTC. Encoded protein: CASSGQQGSYGYTF.

This clonotype was seen a handful of times. V is TRBV5-1 and J is TRBJ1-1; D is perhaps TRBD1 (6 bases). Germline CDR1 reads SGHRS; CDR2 reads YFSETQ. Trimming cost V 0 bases and J 4 bases, with 16 bases left between them. The CDR3 is 16 residues long. The CDR3, as DNA: TGCGCCAGCAGCTTGGGGGCACAGGGTCTGGGCACTGAAGCTTTCTTT. Amino acid sequence: CASSLGAQGLGTEAFF. Full variable domain (missing parts from reference TRBV5-1 and TRBJ1-1): KAGVTQTPRYLIKTRGQQVTLSCSPISGHRSVSWYQQTPGQGLQFLFEYFSETQRNKGNFPGRFSGRQFSNSRSEMNVSTLELGDSALYLCASSLGAQGLGTEAFFGQGTRLTVV.

This clonotype appeared a few times. The chain is built from TRBV5-6 and TRBJ1-5; 8 positions match TRBD1. J was trimmed by 3 bases and V by 4 bases; bases with no gene match: 3. This CDR3 has 14 residues. Germline CDR1 reads SGHDT; CDR2 reads YYEEEE. CDR3 DNA sequence: TGTGCCAGCAGCCGACAGGGGAACAATCAGCCCCAGCATTTT. This gives the protein CASSRQGNNQPQHF.

The rearrangement joins TRBV6-2 or TRBV6-3 to TRBJ2-3; D is undetermined. The germline CDR1 and CDR2 sequences are MNHEY and SVGEGT. V was shortened by 6 bases and J by 0 bases, with 16 bases between the two germline ends. The CDR3 runs to 16 residues. CDR3 region: CASSRALGPSTDTQYF. In DNA form, the CDR3 reads TGTGCCAGCAGCCGAGCTTTAGGCCCTAGCACAGATACGCAGTATTTT.

The J gene is TRBJ2-2, the V gene TRBV7-9; D gene unclear. Trimming left V 2 bases short and J 5 bases short, with 6 bases between. CDR3 size: 13 residues. Germline V lookup: CDR1 SEHNR, CDR2 FQNEAQ (reference sequence). The CDR3 nucleotides read TGTGCCAGCAGCTTACTTTCGACCGGGGAGCTGTTTTTT. Encoded protein: CASSLLSTGELFF.